The 7 T cell receptor beta chains in this list originate from one sample, sequenced in a study of graft-versus-host responses after intestinal transplantation. TCRdb keeps only in-frame clones here, not all; method: immunoSEQ multiplex PCR. The data hold some 46,000 clones, with about 95% observed a single time. This specimen consisted of PBMCs, obtained 335 days after intestinal transplant. The receptors were gathered from a human patient who received an intestinal transplant, so some T cells may come from the graft donor.

The V and J genes are TRBV9 and TRBJ2-1; the match to TRBD2 covers 11 bases. The V segment lost 5 bases and the J segment 6 bases; nucleotides outside the gene matches: 7. From germline, CDR1 is SGDLS and CDR2 YYNGEE. This CDR3 has 15 amino acids. CDR3 DNA: TGTGCCAGCAGTTTTAGCGGGAGGGCCCCCAATGAGCAGTTCTTC. Its translation is CASSFSGRAPNEQFF. The full variable domain, completed using reference TRBV9 and TRBJ2-1, is DSGVTQTPKHLITATGQRVTLRCSPRSGDLSVYWYQQSLDQGLQFLIQYYNGEERAKGNILERFSAQQFPDLHSELNLSSLELGDSALYFCASSFSGRAPNEQFFGPGTRLTVL.

This chain connects TRBV5-6 to TRBJ2-7; D possibly uses TRBD1 or TRBD2 (5 bases each). The CDR3 has 14 amino acids. The germline V gene encodes CDR1 SGHDT and CDR2 YYEEEE. V was cut by 4 bases and J by 2 bases, with 13 bases left in between. CDR3 sequence (DNA): TGTGCCAGCAGCCCCGGGACCCGGGCCTACGAGCAGTACTTC. This gives the protein CASSPGTRAYEQYF.

The J gene is TRBJ2-2, the V gene TRBV6-1; D not certain. V was cut by 8 bases and J by 6 bases, with 13 bases left in between. Germline-derived CDR1 and CDR2 are MNHNS and SASEGT. The CDR3 sequence is 13 residues long. The CDR3 DNA follows: TGTGCCAGCTCGCCGGGCCGATCCGGGGAGCTGTTTTTT. Translating gives CASSPGRSGELFF.

The V call is TRBV6-5, the J call TRBJ2-3; 8 bases map to TRBD2. CDR1 is MNHEY, CDR2 SVGAGI, per germline. Losses at the gene ends were 1 base for V and 1 base for J; bases not matched to a gene: 4. This CDR3 is 16 amino acids long. CDR3 sequence: CASSYFLAGRTDTQYF. The DNA for the CDR3 is TGTGCCAGCAGTTACTTCTTAGCGGGACGCACAGATACGCAGTATTTT.

The chain uses TRBV16 and TRBJ2-7; tentatively, D is TRBD1 (6 bases). The V end lost 3 bases, the J end lost 6 bases, and 15 bases lay between the germline ends. The CDR3 is 14 residues long. Germline lookup yields CDR1 KGHSY and CDR2 FQNENV. CDR3 amino acids: CASSHRNRVGEQYF. The CDR3, as DNA: TGTGCCAGCAGCCATCGGAACAGGGTCGGCGAGCAGTACTTC.

V usage is TRBV4-1 and J usage is TRBJ1-2; D gene uncertain. Between the trimmed V and J ends, which lost 1 base and 5 bases, there was a span of 14 bases. The CDR3 has 15 amino acids. Looked up from germline, CDR1 is MGHRA and CDR2 is YSYEKL. CDR3 sequence (DNA): TGCGCCAGCAGCCAAGTAGTACAGCAAGTTTATGGCTACACCTTC. Encoded protein: CASSQVVQQVYGYTF.

The rearrangement joins TRBV28 to TRBJ2-5; 7 bases agree with TRBD2. CDR1 and CDR2 (germline): MDHEN, SYDVKM. The CDR3 length is 15 residues. Losses at the gene ends were 4 bases for V and 4 bases for J; bases not matched to a gene: 9. In nucleotides, the CDR3 is TGTGCCAGCAGTTCGACTAGCTCAGTACGAGAGACCCAGTACTTC. Amino acids: CASSSTSSVRETQYF.